The rows below give T cell receptor beta chains drawn from one sample of a study of cytomegalovirus exposure and HLA in healthy donors. Clones were sequenced by immunoSEQ multiplex PCR, and TCRdb holds only the in-frame ones, with some missing. The data show about 170,000 clones, approximately 80% seen once. Material for sequencing was PBMCs. The receptors here all came from a woman aged 50 to 60 in good health and CMV-seronegative. CDR3s leave out the opening cysteine and the closing phenylalanine or tryptophan.

CDR3aa	v_gene	j_gene
ASSLAAGGALSTDTQY	TRBV28	TRBJ2-3
ASSRDQATDTQY	TRBV18	TRBJ2-3
ASSTDTGGHSPLH	TRBV25-1	TRBJ1-6
ASSREASSSYEQY	TRBV6-1	TRBJ2-7
ASSPDRGGGELF	TRBV18	TRBJ2-2
ASSRPFRGMNTEAF	TRBV19	TRBJ1-1
ASGSETGFTDTQY	TRBV19	TRBJ2-3
ASSGTSGLSSYNEQF	TRBV9	TRBJ2-1
ATSTPRGDPLSYGYT	TRBV15	TRBJ1-2
ASRPRTGVNTEAF	TRBV2	TRBJ1-1
ASERSGSSYNEQF	TRBV19	TRBJ2-1
ASSALAGTAGTEAF	TRBV6-1	TRBJ1-1
ASSSYQPMVGGTAEASPLH	TRBV21-1	TRBJ1-6
ASIAQGAGYNEQF	TRBV19	TRBJ2-1
ASSLSGNGYT	TRBV5-1	TRBJ1-2
AIRSSGDVDTQY	TRBV10-3	TRBJ2-3
ASKVAGGADTQY	TRBV6-1	TRBJ2-3
ASSQDTDRVETQY	TRBV14	TRBJ2-5
ASSLGAGRFEVAGELF	TRBV7-9	TRBJ2-2
ASSLVAGGSGNTIY	TRBV5-1	TRBJ1-3
ASSPQGNTEAF	TRBV6-1	TRBJ1-1
ASSQDIRGGGTDTQY	TRBV4-2	TRBJ2-3
ASSVGRGEQY	TRBV9	TRBJ2-7
ASSPGLAGNEQF	TRBV18	TRBJ2-1
ASSRQGVNYGYT	TRBV6-5	TRBJ1-2
ASRRSRGSGEKLF	TRBV27	TRBJ1-4
ATSIRNSPLH	TRBV15	TRBJ1-6
ASSSPRDRERNTIY	TRBV27	TRBJ1-3
ASSLRESRWANEKLF	TRBV18	TRBJ1-4